Shown below are 28 T cell receptor beta chains from a single sample sequenced in a study of blood T cell repertoires in COVID-19 (dated by TCRdb to the early 2020s). The library was obtained by the immunoSEQ multiplex PCR assay. Entries here come from immuneACCESS through TCRdb and include only in-frame sequences with V and J called. Some clones fail to appear in such tables; in the studies checked, an unresolved V gene covers under half of the shortfall, and the cause of the remainder is unknown. The sample has 99,000 or so clones on record, around 90% of them singletons. About 5.1% of the sample is in the top ten clones. Sequencing input: peripheral blood. These receptors originate from a human donor in a cohort sampled during active COVID-19.

The rearrangement uses TRBV5-6 and TRBJ2-7; 7 bases fit TRBD1. The germline gives CDR1 SGHDT, CDR2 YYEEEE. This CDR3 contains 14 residues. The V gene end was trimmed by 5 bases and the J gene end by 3 bases; junction bases not matched to a gene: 8. The DNA for the CDR3 is TGTGCCAGCAGGTCAACCCAGGGGGTCTACGAGCAGTACTTC. This encodes CASRSTQGVYEQYF.

This clone was seen once. The chain carries TRBV3-1 (or the pseudogene TRBV3-2) and TRBJ2-5, with 15 bases aligning to TRBD2. CDR3 length: 16 amino acids. V was pared by 5 bases and J by 2 bases, with 3 bases of the junction left unmatched. Germline V gene data show CDR1 as LGHDT and CDR2 as YNNKEL (reference sequence). CDR3 residues: CASSNGLAGGQETQYF. The DNA of the CDR3 is TGTGCCAGCAGCAACGGACTAGCGGGGGGGCAAGAGACCCAGTACTTC.

This chain joins TRBV12-5 and TRBJ2-5; a possible D gene is TRBD2 (6 bases). The CDR3 consists of 16 residues. CDR1 is LGHNT, CDR2 FRNRAP, per germline. V lost 0 bases, J lost 10 bases, and 21 bases lay in between. The CDR3 bases are TGTGCTAGTGGTTTGGTACTCGGGACTCACCCCTTCGACCAGTACTTC. This sequence encodes CASGLVLGTHPFDQYF.

The chain recombines TRBV9 with TRBJ2-3, with 12 bases matching TRBD2. This CDR3 comprises 14 residues. V lost 6 bases to trimming and J lost 1 base; unmatched junction nucleotides: 0. CDR1 and CDR2 from the germline V gene are SGDLS and YYNGEE. The CDR3 DNA reads as TGTGCCAGCACTAGCGGGGGGGGCACAGATACGCAGTATTTT. Its translation: CASTSGGGTDTQYF. The complete variable domain, with remaining parts taken from reference TRBV9 and TRBJ2-3, reads DSGVTQTPKHLITATGQRVTLRCSPRSGDLSVYWYQQSLDQGLQFLIQYYNGEERAKGNILERFSAQQFPDLHSELNLSSLELGDSALYFCASTSGGGTDTQYFGPGTRLTVL.

The J gene is TRBJ1-2, the V gene TRBV2; 8 nucleotides match TRBD1. This CDR3 is 13 amino acids long. Losses at the gene ends were 10 bases for V and 5 bases for J; bases not matched to a gene: 9. From germline, CDR1 is SNHLY and CDR2 FYNNEI. The CDR3 loop reads CATSRTGGYGYTF. CDR3 nucleotides: TGTGCCACAAGTCGAACAGGGGGGTATGGCTACACCTTC.

The CDR3 loop is CASSSTGAGTGELFF. The DNA for the CDR3 is TGTGCCAGCAGTTCGACAGGGGCCGGCACCGGGGAGCTGTTTTTT. J is TRBJ2-2 and V is TRBV28; 8 bases fit TRBD1. Unmatched junction bases numbered 5, after V lost 4 bases and J lost 4 bases. This CDR3 has 15 residues. Germline CDR1 is MDHEN and CDR2 is SYDVKM. The variable domain in full, completed from reference TRBV28 and TRBJ2-2, reads DVKVTQSSRYLVKRTGEKVFLECVQDMDHENMFWYRQDPGLGLRLIYFSYDVKMKEKGDIPEGYSVSREKKERFSLILESASTNQTSMYLCASSSTGAGTGELFFGEGSRLTVL.

As concerns this clone: Different DNA sequences within this sample yield the same CDR3. The chain combines TRBV18 with TRBJ2-7, with TRBD2 as a possible D gene (5 bases). Germline V lookup: CDR1 KGHSH, CDR2 LQKENI. This CDR3 region has 12 residues. The V and J ends lost 3 bases and 2 bases respectively, with 5 bases between them. CDR3 sequence: CASSPGAYEQYF. DNA of the CDR3: TGTGCCAGCTCACCCGGGGCCTACGAGCAGTACTTC.

J is TRBJ1-1 and V is TRBV10-3; a possible D gene is TRBD1 (5 bases). Germline V gene sequence: CDR1 ENHRY, CDR2 SYGVKD. The length of the CDR3 is 13 residues. Trimming cost V 5 bases and J 5 bases, with 12 bases left between them. CDR3 sequence reads: CAISPGRWTEAFF. CDR3 nucleotide sequence: TGTGCCATCAGTCCAGGGAGGTGGACTGAAGCTTTCTTT.

V gene TRBV5-6 combines with J gene TRBJ1-2; the match to TRBD1 covers 10 bases. This CDR3 is 17 amino acids long. Germline-derived CDR1 and CDR2 are SGHDT and YYEEEE. The V segment lost 4 bases and the J segment 8 bases; nucleotides outside the gene matches: 17. DNA for the CDR3: TGTGCCAGCAGCCGACATACCAGCACCGGGACAGGGGACGGCTACACCTTC. Residues: CASSRHTSTGTGDGYTF.

The gene calls are TRBV28 and TRBJ1-5, with a possible D match to TRBD1 (6 bases). Trimming took off 2 bases at V and 1 base at J, with 12 bases between the two ends. This CDR3 has 16 amino acids. Germline-derived CDR1 and CDR2 are MDHEN and SYDVKM. CDR3 coding DNA: TGTGCCAGCAGTTTAGTCAGGGGCAGAAGCAATCAGCCCCAGCATTTT. Protein product: CASSLVRGRSNQPQHF.

J is TRBJ2-1 and V is TRBV5-1, with D unclear. The CDR3 contains 16 residues. Germline V CDR1 and CDR2: SGHRS, YFSETQ. V gave up 0 bases and J gave up 0 bases, with 10 bases separating them. The chain's CDR3 is CASSLVASSSYNEQFF. CDR3 DNA: TGCGCCAGCAGCTTGGTGGCGTCTAGCTCCTACAATGAGCAGTTCTTC.

This clone was observed a handful of times. The CDR3 DNA follows: TGTGCCACCAGTGATTTAGCGGGGGGGCCTACCGGGGAGCTGTTTTTT. Its protein is CATSDLAGGPTGELFF. The chain recombines TRBV24-1 with TRBJ2-2; the match to TRBD2 covers 10 bases. Germline values: CDR1 KGHDR, CDR2 SFDVKD. Trimming took 1 base from V and 5 from J; bases not matched to a gene: 3. The CDR3 totals 16 residues.

This clone was counted a few times. J is TRBJ2-7 and V is TRBV7-9, with TRBD2 matching over 9 bases. The CDR3 consists of 15 residues. The ends lost 3 bases at V and 0 bases at J; junction bases unmatched: 3. Germline-derived CDR1 and CDR2 are SEHNR and FQNEAQ (reference sequence). CDR3 sequence (DNA): TGTGCCAGCAGCTTGGCGGGAGGGAACTCCTACGAGCAGTACTTC. This translates into CASSLAGGNSYEQYF. The full variable domain, with the rest looked up from reference TRBV7-9 and TRBJ2-7, is DTGVSQNPRHKITKRGQNVTFRCDPISEHNRLYWYRQTLGQGPEFLTYFQNEAQLEKSRLLSDRFSAERPKGSFSTLEIQRTEQGDSAMYLCASSLAGGNSYEQYFGPGTRLTVT.

V usage is TRBV19 and J usage is TRBJ2-1; the D gene is possibly TRBD2 (6 bases). Germline V lookup: CDR1 LNHDA, CDR2 SQIVND (reference sequence). The CDR3 has 13 amino acids. V gave up 4 bases and J gave up 9 bases, with 13 bases separating them. CDR3 residues: CASSTRAGFEQFF. As DNA, the CDR3 is TGTGCCAGTAGTACTAGGGCGGGGTTTGAGCAGTTCTTC.

The chain uses TRBV3-1 (or the pseudogene TRBV3-2) and TRBJ2-3; tentative D call: TRBD2 (6 bases). The CDR3 extends over 17 amino acids. Germline lookup yields CDR1 LGHDT and CDR2 YNNKEL (reference sequence). V lost 4 bases and J 1 base, leaving 18 bases between the germline ends. This CDR3 is CASSPPPSALRTDTQYF. CDR3 nucleotide sequence: TGTGCCAGCAGCCCACCCCCTAGCGCCCTCCGCACAGATACGCAGTATTTT.

As for this clone: One end of the junction is discordant with germline, which a read error may explain. The rearrangement joins TRBV12-3 or TRBV12-4 to TRBJ1-2, with no clear D. The CDR3 consists of 13 residues. CDR3 DNA sequence: TGTGCCAGCAGTTTTGAGGATAACTATGGCCACACCTTC. Translation gives CASSFEDNYGHTF.

V is TRBV6-5 and J is TRBJ2-2; tentative D call: TRBD1 (5 bases). This CDR3 has 14 residues. Germline assignment: CDR1 MNHEY and CDR2 SVGAGI. Between the trimmed V and J ends, which lost 7 bases and 7 bases, there was a span of 16 bases. The CDR3 protein is CASNRRQENGELFF. The DNA for the CDR3 is TGTGCCAGCAACAGGCGCCAGGAAAACGGGGAGCTGTTTTTT.

CDR3 coding DNA: TGTGCCATCAGCGGACAGGGAAACGACGAGCAGTACTTC. Its translation is CAISGQGNDEQYF. This rearrangement joins TRBV10-3 to TRBJ2-7; 8 bases align to TRBD1. The CDR3 is 13 amino acids. CDR1 is ENHRY, CDR2 SYGVKD, per germline. V lost 6 bases to trimming and J lost 5 bases; unmatched junction nucleotides: 6.

Only one count was recorded for this clone. The chain employs TRBV29-1 and TRBJ1-1; 7 bases match TRBD1. Germline V gives CDR1 SQVTM, CDR2 ANQGSEA. This CDR3 is built from 13 residues. V was clipped by 7 bases and J by 5 bases; unmatched bases: 10. CDR3 region: CSGADRDGTEAFF. The CDR3 DNA reads TGCAGCGGCGCTGACAGGGATGGGACTGAAGCTTTCTTT.

This chain joins TRBV5-6 and TRBJ2-3; D is unclear. This CDR3 is 12 amino acids long. The germline V and J ends were trimmed by 4 bases and 4 bases, with 7 bases remaining between them. Germline loops: CDR1 SGHDT, CDR2 YYEEEE. The CDR3 nucleotides read TGTGCCAGCAGCGAGGCCCCAGATACGCAGTATTTT. This encodes CASSEAPDTQYF.

The table lists this clone with a few counts. This sequence joins TRBV20-1 and TRBJ2-7; D is ambiguous. The CDR3 has 10 residues. From germline, CDR1 is DFQATT and CDR2 SNEGSKA (reference sequence). The V and J ends lost 1 base and 5 bases respectively, with 3 bases between them. In DNA, the CDR3 is TGCAGTGCTAGAGTAAACGAGCAGTACTTC. It translates to CSARVNEQYF.

The chain is built from TRBV7-8 and TRBJ2-7; no clear D gene. The CDR3 runs 14 residues. The V gene's germline CDR1 is SGHVS and CDR2 FQNEAQ. Trimming took off 7 bases at V and 1 base at J, with 14 bases between the two ends. The chain's CDR3 is CASTLGAHSYEQYF. The CDR3 DNA reads TGTGCCAGCACCCTAGGCGCCCATTCCTACGAGCAGTACTTC.

CDR3 nucleotides: TGCGCCAGCAGCTTGCGTGCGTCAGGGGGCACAGATACGCAGTATTTT. Protein sequence: CASSLRASGGTDTQYF. This chain links TRBV5-1 with TRBJ2-3; possibly TRBD1 for D (6 bases). The V and J ends lost 1 base and 1 base respectively, with 13 bases between them. Germline values: CDR1 SGHRS, CDR2 YFSETQ. This CDR3 has 16 amino acids.

The rearrangement uses TRBV5-6 and TRBJ2-7; weak D call: TRBD1 (6 bases). CDR1 is SGHDT, CDR2 YYEEEE, per germline. The CDR3 length is 16 residues. The germline V and J ends were trimmed by 4 bases and 0 bases, with 17 bases remaining between them. The CDR3 DNA sequence: TGTGCCAGCAGCGTGAGAAGGACAGAGAGCTCCTACGAGCAGTACTTC. As protein: CASSVRRTESSYEQYF.

This clone was observed once. The CDR3 loop reads CASSVDGGGSYEQYF. The CDR3 coding sequence is TGTGCCAGCAGCGTAGACGGCGGGGGCTCCTACGAGCAGTACTTC. The V gene is TRBV9, the J gene TRBJ2-7, with 7 nucleotides matching TRBD2. The CDR3 length is 15 residues. Trimming at V came to 0 bases and at J to 0 bases, leaving 3 bases not matched to a gene. The germline V gene encodes CDR1 SGDLS and CDR2 YYNGEE.

V usage is TRBV28 and J usage is TRBJ1-5; D is unresolved. The germline CDR1 and CDR2 sequences are MDHEN and SYDVKM. V was clipped by 3 bases and J by 4 bases, with 7 bases between them. CDR3 length: 13 amino acids. The CDR3, as DNA: TGTGCCAGCAGTTTCCCCTCGAATCAGCCCCAGCATTTT. Its translation is CASSFPSNQPQHF.

This clone was seen a single time. The V call is TRBV6-5, the J call TRBJ1-1; the match to TRBD1 covers 10 bases. Per the germline V gene, CDR1 is MNHEY and CDR2 is SVGAGI. Germline trimming cut 5 bases from V and 11 bases from J; bases unmatched to any gene: 5. The CDR3 is 12 amino acids. The CDR3 reads CASSTTGGAAFF. The CDR3 region has the DNA TGTGCCAGCAGTACGACAGGGGGCGCGGCTTTCTTT.

The rearrangement joins TRBV3-1 (or the pseudogene TRBV3-2) to TRBJ1-1; D may be TRBD1 (6 bases). The CDR3 contains 14 residues. Trimming shortened V by 9 bases and J by 2 bases, and 16 bases separated the two germline ends. Germline V gene lookup returns CDR1 LGHDT and CDR2 YNNKEL (reference sequence). The CDR3 region has the DNA TGTGCCAGTGCCCGGGGGGGCGCAAACACTGAAGCTTTCTTT. Protein product: CASARGGANTEAFF.